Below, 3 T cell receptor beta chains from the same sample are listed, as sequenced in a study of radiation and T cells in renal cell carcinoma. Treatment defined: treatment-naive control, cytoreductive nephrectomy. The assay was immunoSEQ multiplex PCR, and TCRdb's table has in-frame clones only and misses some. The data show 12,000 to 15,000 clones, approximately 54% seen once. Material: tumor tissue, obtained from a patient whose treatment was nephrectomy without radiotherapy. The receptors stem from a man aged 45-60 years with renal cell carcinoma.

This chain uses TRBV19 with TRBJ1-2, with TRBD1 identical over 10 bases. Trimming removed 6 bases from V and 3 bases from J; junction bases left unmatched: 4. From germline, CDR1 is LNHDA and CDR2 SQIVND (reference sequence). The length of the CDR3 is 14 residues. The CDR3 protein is CASSRDRGDYGYTF. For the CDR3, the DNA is TGTGCCAGTAGCCGGGACAGGGGTGACTATGGCTACACCTTC.

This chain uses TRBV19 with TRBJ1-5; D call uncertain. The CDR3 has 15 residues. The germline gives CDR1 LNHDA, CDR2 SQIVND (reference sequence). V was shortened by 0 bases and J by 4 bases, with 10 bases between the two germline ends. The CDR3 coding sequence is TGTGCCAGTAGTATAGATCAAACAGCTAATCAGCCCCAGCATTTT. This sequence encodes CASSIDQTANQPQHF.

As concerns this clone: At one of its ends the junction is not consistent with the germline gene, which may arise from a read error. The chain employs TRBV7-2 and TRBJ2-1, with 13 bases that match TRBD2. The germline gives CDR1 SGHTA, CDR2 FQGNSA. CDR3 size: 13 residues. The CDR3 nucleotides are TGTGCCAGCAGCTCGGGACTAGCGGGGAACCCGCTCTTC. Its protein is CASSSGLAGNPLF.